This TCR beta chain was sequenced during a study of blood T cell repertoires in COVID-19. Study information: COVID-19 samples collected from the United States, Italy and Spain covered acute and convalescent phases.

This CDR3 has 15 amino acids. With 6 bases clipped from V and 5 bases from J, the junction kept 8 bases outside the gene matches. CDR1 is LGHNT and CDR2 is FRNRAP in the germline V gene. Original processing notes: Estimated nucleated cell counts came from reference gene primer amplification. Sequenced by immunoSEQ multiplex PCR; TCRdb stores in-frame clones only, minus some. V, J and clone size are taken as reported in that table, and D and trimming were inferred from the DNA itself. This table has over 200,000 clones, about nine tenths appearing once. Material for sequencing was peripheral blood. The receptor was isolated from a woman between 55 and 75 years old with acute or convalescent COVID-19. The genes are TRBV12-5 and TRBJ1-4; 8 positions agree with TRBD1. DNA of the CDR3: TGTGCTAGTGGCCCCGACAGGGGCCGGAATGAAAAACTGTTTTTT. Amino acid sequence: CASGPDRGRNEKLFF.